The 6 T cell receptor beta chains listed next were all sequenced from one sample in a study of graft-versus-host responses after intestinal transplantation. Measured with immunoSEQ multiplex PCR; TCRdb has only the in-frame clones, and not every one. The table includes around 64,000 clones, around 93% detected once. Their antigens remain unidentified. The sequencing used unstimulated CD4+ T cells sorted from spleen or lymph node cells, collected before transplant. These receptor sequences come from a human donor who was the organ donor for an intestinal transplant.

The chain recombines TRBV4-3 with TRBJ2-7; TRBD1 agrees at 9 bases. Germline V gives CDR1 LGHNA, CDR2 YSLEER. The CDR3 has 16 amino acids. With 1 base clipped from V and 3 bases from J, the junction kept 7 bases outside the gene matches. CDR3: CASSQATGQGFYEQYF. The CDR3 DNA reads as TGCGCCAGCAGCCAAGCCACGGGACAGGGCTTCTACGAGCAGTACTTC.

This rearrangement joins TRBV21-1 to TRBJ2-3; TRBD1 is the table's D call and was not checked against the DNA. TRBV21-1 is a listed pseudogene. This CDR3 comprises 15 residues. The CDR3 protein is CASASGGQSTDTQYF. For the CDR3, the DNA is TGTGCCAGTGCATCAGGGGGGCAGAGCACAGATACGCAGTATTTT.

The chain combines TRBV7-2 with TRBJ1-1; D ambiguous. This CDR3 is 12 amino acids long. Trimming took 2 bases from V and 7 from J, leaving 8 bases between them. Germline CDR1 SGHTA, CDR2 FQGNSA. CDR3 sequence: CASSLSVFEAFF. The CDR3 DNA reads as TGTGCCAGCAGCTTAAGTGTCTTTGAAGCTTTCTTT.

V and J are TRBV27 and TRBJ2-7, with a tentative D call TRBD1 (7 bases). The CDR3 totals 16 residues. V lost 5 bases and J lost 3, with 20 bases in between. CDR1 is MNHEY and CDR2 is SMNVEV in the germline V gene (reference sequence). The chain's CDR3 is CASSPLGQGGNYEQYF. In DNA form, the CDR3 reads TGTGCCAGCAGTCCGCTTGGGCAGGGGGGCAACTACGAGCAGTACTTC.

The chain links TRBV5-6 to TRBJ1-1, with D possibly matching TRBD1 (6 bases). V lost 4 bases and J 4 bases, leaving 20 bases between the germline ends. The CDR3 contains 16 residues. Germline V gene data show CDR1 as SGHDT and CDR2 as YYEEEE. The CDR3 spells CASSPSTRGRGTEAFF. In nucleotides, the CDR3 is TGTGCCAGCAGCCCGTCCACTAGGGGGAGGGGCACTGAAGCTTTCTTT.

CDR3 amino acids: CATGQSTDTQYF. The CDR3, as DNA: TGTGCCACCGGACAGAGCACAGATACGCAGTATTTT. The gene calls are TRBV10-3 and TRBJ2-3; possible D gene TRBD1, 6 bases. V shed 10 bases and J shed 0 bases, with 8 bases lying between them. CDR1 and CDR2 from the germline V gene are ENHRY and SYGVKD. The CDR3 is 12 amino acids.